The clone carrying this TCR beta chain was recorded at least ten times. Its target is not known. Amplified TCR beta CDR3 regions derived from RNA transcripts. HTBI primers were used for first-round RT-PCR of the TCR CDR3. TCRdb analysed the multiplex PCR reads with MiXCR anew, one entry per CDR3 protein. The sample yields about 700,000 distinct CDR3 sequences, 14% seen once. These data are taken from a study of T cells in Graves' hyperthyroidism and ophthalmopathy. CDR3 length equals 12 residues. The germline CDR1 and CDR2 sequences are SNHLY and FYNNEI. Trimming pared 2 bases from V and 2 bases from J, leaving 4 bases between. Researchers defined stable Graves' hyperthyroidism as no ophthalmopathy progression within 18 months. Study results and caveats: In blood, most of the thyroid clonotypes expanded above 0.001 were also present.

The J gene is TRBJ2-7, the V gene TRBV2; D gene uncertain. Material for sequencing was blood. The source of this sequence is a woman between 18 and 29 years old with Graves' hyperthyroidism. CDR3 residues: CASSEYAYEQYF. CDR3 bases: TGTGCCAGCAGTGAATATGCCTACGAGCAGTACTTC.